This entry features one TCR beta chain sequence. These data are taken from a study of cytomegalovirus exposure and HLA in healthy donors. This CDR3 has 16 residues. Trimming cost V 5 bases and J 8 bases; bases outside gene matches: 11. The V gene's germline CDR1 is SGHTA and CDR2 FQGTGA. The study ran its PCR with 60 Vbeta and 13 Jbeta primers. Sequencing used immunoSEQ multiplex PCR; TCRdb keeps in-frame clones, though not all of them. This sample has more than 85,000 clones; about 76% occur once, and the top ten carry roughly 2.2%. V gene TRBV7-3 combines with J gene TRBJ2-1; 11 bases are shared with TRBD2. Material: PBMCs. This receptor was identified in a woman aged 25 to 39 in good health and CMV-seronegative. The CDR3 DNA sequence: TGTGCCAGCAGCCCCCCAAGTAGCGGGAGGGCCCATGAGCAGTTCTTC. The encoded protein is CASSPPSSGRAHEQFF.